Listed below are T cell receptor beta chains from one sample, sequenced in a study of shared clonotypes between healthy human individuals. The repertoire was sequenced with immunoSEQ multiplex PCR; TCRdb's copy has only in-frame clones and lacks some. This sample yields some 470,000 clones, of which 60% to 85% are seen a single time; about an eighth belongs to the top ten. Material: PBMCs. These receptors were taken from a middle-aged woman in good health. Some clones in this sample may be carry-over from other donors' samples. The CDR3 runs from the conserved cysteine through the conserved F or W. The D gene is left open where the match is weak. Size values are once, few and many counts, or a class for expanded clones, and some rows have none.

size,V,D,J,DNA,CDR3
-,TRBV5-6,TRBD1,TRBJ2-5,TGTGCCAGCAGCGAGGGGGCCTACCTCTTGGAGACCCAGTACTTC,CASSEGAYLLETQYF
many,TRBV4-1,TRBD1,TRBJ2-1,TGCGCCAGCAGCCAAGGCCCGGGACAGGGACGGAATGAGCAGTTCTTC,CASSQGPGQGRNEQFF
-,TRBV6-5,-,TRBJ1-5,TGTGCCAGCCGTCCGACTAACAATCAGCCCCAGCATTTT,CASRPTNNQPQHF
-,TRBV7-8,-,TRBJ2-7,TGTGCCAGCAGCTACACAACAGGGCGGGGCGAGCAGTACTTC,CASSYTTGRGEQYF
-,TRBV19,TRBD2,TRBJ2-3,TGTGCCAGTAGTCAGGTAGCGGGAGGAACAGATACGCAGTATTTT,CASSQVAGGTDTQYF
-,TRBV5-1,-,TRBJ2-7,TGCGCCAGCAGCTTGGCCGGGCGGGAAAGCTACGAGCAGTACTTC,CASSLAGRESYEQYF
many,TRBV6-1,-,TRBJ1-2,TGTGCCAGCAGTGCCGAAGACGACAGGCCAGGCTATGGCTACACCTTC,CASSAEDDRPGYGYTF
-,TRBV6-6,-,TRBJ2-4,TGTGCCAGCAGCGCCGTGGGGGAAGGGGGCAAAAACATTCAGTACTTC,CASSAVGEGGKNIQYF
-,TRBV18,-,TRBJ2-3,TGTGCCAGCTCACCGCAGGGGCAAGATACGCAGTATTTT,CASSPQGQDTQYF
many,TRBV28,-,TRBJ2-5,TGTGCCAGCAGTCCGACAGACTATCAAGAGACCCAGTACTTC,CASSPTDYQETQYF
many,TRBV7-2,TRBD1,TRBJ2-2,TGTGCCAGCAGCTTTAACAGGGGCACCGGGGAGCTGTTTTTT,CASSFNRGTGELFF
-,TRBV7-2,TRBD2,TRBJ2-7,TGTGCCAGCAGCTTAGTGGCTAGCGGGACCGGTTCCTACGAGCAGTACTTC,CASSLVASGTGSYEQYF
-,TRBV7-2,-,TRBJ1-3,TGTGCCAGCAGCTTAAGCCTGGGGCTCTCTGGAAACACCATATATTTT,CASSLSLGLSGNTIYF
few,TRBV28,-,TRBJ2-7,TGTGCCAGCAGTTTATTTAGAAACGAGCAGTACTTC,CASSLFRNEQYF
once,TRBV7-2,-,TRBJ1-3,TGTGCCAGCAGCTTAGTTATCCCCTGGGGAGGTGGAAACACCATATATTTT,CASSLVIPWGGGNTIYF
-,TRBV7-8,-,TRBJ1-3,TGTGCCAGCAGCTTAGATGTCAGCTTCTCTGGAAACACCATATATTTT,CASSLDVSFSGNTIYF
many,TRBV10-3,TRBD2,TRBJ2-2,TGTGCCATCACGTCCCAGCGGGAGGGCTTTCCGTTTTTT,CAITSQREGFPFF
-,TRBV15,TRBD1,TRBJ2-5,TGTGCCACCAGCCTAGGACAGGTTTCGATGTTACAAGAGACCCAGTACTTC,CATSLGQVSMLQETQYF
-,TRBV10-3,-,TRBJ1-1,TGTGCCATCGCCAAGACAGGAGAGAACACTGAAGCTTTCTTT,CAIAKTGENTEAFF
-,TRBV5-1,-,TRBJ2-3,TGCGCCAGCAGCTTGGGGGTCACCACAGATACGCAGTATTTT,CASSLGVTTDTQYF
few,TRBV5-1,-,TRBJ1-3,TGCGCCAGCAGCCCGGAGGCTGGAAACACCATATATTTT,CASSPEAGNTIYF
-,TRBV6-1,-,TRBJ2-5,TGTGCCAGCATACGGCTCGCAGGGATGGAGACCCAGTACTTC,CASIRLAGMETQYF
once,TRBV11-2,TRBD1,TRBJ1-1,TGTGCCAGCAGCTTATTGACAGGGGAGACTGAAGCTTTCTTT,CASSLLTGETEAFF
-,TRBV11-2,-,TRBJ2-5,TGTGCCAGCAGCTTACTCAGGACCAGAGAACTGTGGACCCAGTACTTC,CASSLLRTRELWTQYF
-,TRBV7-8,-,TRBJ1-1,TGTGCCAGCCTCAAAGGGGGGGGGAACACTGAAGCTTTCTTT,CASLKGGGNTEAFF
-,TRBV21-1,-,TRBJ2-1,TGTGCCAGCACCACCTTGACAGGGGCGATCTCCTACAATGAGCAGTTCTTC,CASTTLTGAISYNEQFF
-,TRBV28,-,TRBJ2-7,TGTGCCAGCAGTTTATTTGACGAGCAGTACTTC,CASSLFDEQYF
few,TRBV6-1,-,TRBJ2-2,TGTGCCAGCAGTGTCTCCAGCGGAGACACCGGGGAGCTGTTTTTT,CASSVSSGDTGELFF
many,TRBV27,-,TRBJ2-1,TGTGCCAGCAGTTTAGGGTCGTCGCGGGACAATGAGCAGTTCTTC,CASSLGSSRDNEQFF
once,TRBV19,TRBD2,TRBJ2-7,TGTGCCAGTAGTGTTAGACTAGCCGGAACCTACGAGCAGTACTTC,CASSVRLAGTYEQYF
-,TRBV6-5,-,TRBJ2-1,TGTGCCAGCAGTTCGCCGGGGATAGGGGTGCCGTTCTTC,CASSSPGIGVPFF
-,TRBV28,TRBD2,TRBJ2-7,TGTGCCAGCAAAAGGCTAGCGGGGGCTAAAAACGAGCAGTACTTC,CASKRLAGAKNEQYF
-,TRBV2,TRBD2,TRBJ2-3,TGTGCCAGCAGTGGGGGGACTAGCGGGAGCCAGAATGCAGATACGCAGTATTTT,CASSGGTSGSQNADTQYF